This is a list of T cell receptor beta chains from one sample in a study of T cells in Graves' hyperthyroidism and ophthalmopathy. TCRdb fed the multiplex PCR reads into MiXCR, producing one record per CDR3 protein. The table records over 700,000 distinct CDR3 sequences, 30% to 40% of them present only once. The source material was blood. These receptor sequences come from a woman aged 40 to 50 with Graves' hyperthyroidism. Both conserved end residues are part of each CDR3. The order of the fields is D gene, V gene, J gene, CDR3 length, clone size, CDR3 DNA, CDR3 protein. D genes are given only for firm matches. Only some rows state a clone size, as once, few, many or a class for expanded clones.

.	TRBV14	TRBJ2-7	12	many	TGTGCCAGCAGCCAAGTCCCCTACGAGCAGTACTTC	CASSQVPYEQYF
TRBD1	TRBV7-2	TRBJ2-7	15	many	TGTGCCAGCAGAGTTCCGGGACAGGGGATGTACGAGCAGTACTTC	CASRVPGQGMYEQYF
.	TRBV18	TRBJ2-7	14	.	TGTGCCAGCTCTCCTGCGTCGGGTTCCAACGAGCAGTACTTC	CASSPASGSNEQYF
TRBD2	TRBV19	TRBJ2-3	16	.	TGTGCCAGTAGTAGACGTGGAGGACTAGCGACAGATACGCAGTATTTT	CASSRRGGLATDTQYF
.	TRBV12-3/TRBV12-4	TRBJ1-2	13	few	TGTGCCAGCAGCTTCCGGGACGGCGATGGCTACACCTTC	CASSFRDGDGYTF
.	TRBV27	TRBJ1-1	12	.	TGTGCCAGCAGTGCCCCGACTGCTGAAGCTTTCTTT	CASSAPTAEAFF
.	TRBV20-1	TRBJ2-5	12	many	TGCAGTGCTAGAGACAGGGAAGAGACCCAGTACTTC	CSARDREETQYF
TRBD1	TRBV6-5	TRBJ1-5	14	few	TGTGCCAGTGCCGGGACAGGGGTTGATCAGCCCCAGCATTTT	CASAGTGVDQPQHF
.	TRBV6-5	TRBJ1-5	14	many	TGTGCCAGCAGTACAGGTCTGGCTAATCAGCCCCAGCATTTT	CASSTGLANQPQHF
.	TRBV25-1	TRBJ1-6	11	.	TGTGCTAGACGGAACGTGTCACCCCTCCACTTT	CARRNVSPLHF
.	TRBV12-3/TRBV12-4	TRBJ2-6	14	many	TGTGCCAGCAGTTTGTTCTCTGGGGCCAACGTCCTGACTTTC	CASSLFSGANVLTF
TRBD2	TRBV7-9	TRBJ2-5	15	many	TGTGCCAGCAGCTTAGTGGCGGGGGGGCTGGAGACCCAGTACTTC	CASSLVAGGLETQYF
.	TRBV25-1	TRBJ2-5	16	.	TGTGCCAGCAGTGCCCCACGCGGGACAACCCAAGAGACCCAGTACTTC	CASSAPRGTTQETQYF
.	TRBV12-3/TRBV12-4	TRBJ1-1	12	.	TGTGCCAGCAGCCCCGGAGGCTCTGAAGCTTTCTTT	CASSPGGSEAFF
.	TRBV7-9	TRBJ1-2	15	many	TGTGCCAGCAGCTTAGTTCGGCTGGGCCAGGATGGCTACACCTTC	CASSLVRLGQDGYTF
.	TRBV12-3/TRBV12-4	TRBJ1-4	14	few	TGTGCCAGCAGTCCGCCTGGGGCTAGTGAAAAACTGTTTTTT	CASSPPGASEKLFF
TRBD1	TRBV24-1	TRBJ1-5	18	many	TGTGCCACCAGTGATCCACCACGGACAGGGGGCTCAAATCAGCCCCAGCATTTT	CATSDPPRTGGSNQPQHF
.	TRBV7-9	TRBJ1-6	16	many	TGTGCCAGCAGCTTAGGCCGTGAGGGGGAAGATTCACCCCTCCACTTT	CASSLGREGEDSPLHF
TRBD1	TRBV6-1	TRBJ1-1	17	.	TGTGCCAGCAGCCGGACAGGGGGAGAGGTCGGCCACACTGAAGCTTTCTTT	CASSRTGGEVGHTEAFF
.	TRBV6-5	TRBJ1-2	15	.	TGTGCCAGCAGTTACTATGGGAAAGTTAACTATGGCTACACCTTC	CASSYYGKVNYGYTF
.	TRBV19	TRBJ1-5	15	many	TGTGCCAGTAGGGATTATGTCATGGGCAATCAGCCCCAGCATTTT	CASRDYVMGNQPQHF
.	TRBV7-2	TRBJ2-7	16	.	TGTGCCAGCAGCCGAGAGGGGGGAGTTGGAAACTACGAGCAGTACTTC	CASSREGGVGNYEQYF
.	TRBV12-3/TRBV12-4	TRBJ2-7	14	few	TGTGCCAGCACCACAACGGGACTTGTTTTCGAGCAGTACTTC	CASTTTGLVFEQYF
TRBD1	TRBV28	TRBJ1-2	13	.	TGTGCCAGCAGTTTAGCGACAGGGAAAGGCTACACCTTC	CASSLATGKGYTF
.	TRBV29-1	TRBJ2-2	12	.	TGCAGCGCCCCTCTACACACCGGGGAGCTGTTTTTT	CSAPLHTGELFF
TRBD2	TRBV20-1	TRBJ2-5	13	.	TGCAGTCCGGGACTAGCGGCTTCGGAGACCCAGTACTTC	CSPGLAASETQYF
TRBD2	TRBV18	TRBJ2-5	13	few	TGTGCCAGCTCACGGGGACTAGAAGAGACCCAGTACTTC	CASSRGLEETQYF
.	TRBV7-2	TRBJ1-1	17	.	TGTGCCAGCAGCTTATTTCTTGCGGGAGGGTCCAACACTGAAGCTTTCTTT	CASSLFLAGGSNTEAFF
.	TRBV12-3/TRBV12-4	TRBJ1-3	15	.	TGTGCCAGCAGCCCACTGGCCCTTTCTGGAAACACCATATATTTT	CASSPLALSGNTIYF
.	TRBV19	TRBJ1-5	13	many	TGTGCCAGTAGTGTGGGGGCCGATCAGCCCCAGCATTTT	CASSVGADQPQHF
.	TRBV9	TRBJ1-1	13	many	TGTGCCAGCAGCCGGATCGAGAGCACTGAAGCTTTCTTT	CASSRIESTEAFF
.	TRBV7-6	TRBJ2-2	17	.	TGTGCCAGCAGCTTATATACCGGGACTTCGAACACCGGGGAGCTGTTTTTT	CASSLYTGTSNTGELFF
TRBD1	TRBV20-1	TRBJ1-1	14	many	TGCAGTGCTAGAGACGGGACAGGCGGCACTGAAGCTTTCTTT	CSARDGTGGTEAFF
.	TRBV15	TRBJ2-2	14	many	TGTGCCACCAGCAGAAAAATCGGATCCGGGGAGCTGTTTTTT	CATSRKIGSGELFF
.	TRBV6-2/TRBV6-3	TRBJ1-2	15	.	TGTGCCAGCAGTATCCTACTTGGGGCTAACTATGGCTACACCTTC	CASSILLGANYGYTF
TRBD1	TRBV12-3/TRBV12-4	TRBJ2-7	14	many	TGTGCCAGCAGTTTTTGGGCAGGGGGCTACGAGCAGTACTTC	CASSFWAGGYEQYF
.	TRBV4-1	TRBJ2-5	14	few	TGCGCCAGCAGCCAAGATCTCCAGAGGGAGACCCAGTACTTC	CASSQDLQRETQYF
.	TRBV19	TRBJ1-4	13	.	TGTGCCAGTAGTTCGTGGGGACGTGAAAAACTGTTTTTT	CASSSWGREKLFF
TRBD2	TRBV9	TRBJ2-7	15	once	TGTGCCAGCAGCCAAGGCGCTAGCGGGCACTACGAGCAGTACTTC	CASSQGASGHYEQYF
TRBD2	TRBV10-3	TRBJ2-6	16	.	TGTGCCATCTCCCTAGCGGGCGCCGCTGGGGCCAACGTCCTGACTTTC	CAISLAGAAGANVLTF
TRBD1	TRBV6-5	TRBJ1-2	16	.	TGTGCCAGCGGACCGACAGGGACACCCCCCCTATATGGCTACACCTTC	CASGPTGTPPLYGYTF
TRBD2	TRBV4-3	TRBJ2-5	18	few	TGCGCCAGCAGCCAAGATCGGGGCAGCGGGAGGGCCCGGGAGACCCAGTACTTC	CASSQDRGSGRARETQYF
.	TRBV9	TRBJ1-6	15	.	TGTGCCAGCAGCTCTCCGGAGAGGGGGAATTCACCCCTCCACTTT	CASSSPERGNSPLHF
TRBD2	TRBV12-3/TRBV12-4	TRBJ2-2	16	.	TGTGCCAGCAGATCATATAGCGGGGGCCTCCCCGGGGAGCTGTTTTTT	CASRSYSGGLPGELFF
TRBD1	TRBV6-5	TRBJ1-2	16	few	TGTGCCAGCAGTTACCAGCCCAGGGGGGGAGGCTATGGCTACACCTTC	CASSYQPRGGGYGYTF
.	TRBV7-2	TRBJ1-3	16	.	TGTGCCAGCAGCCGGAGACAGTTTCACTCTGGAAACACCATATATTTT	CASSRRQFHSGNTIYF